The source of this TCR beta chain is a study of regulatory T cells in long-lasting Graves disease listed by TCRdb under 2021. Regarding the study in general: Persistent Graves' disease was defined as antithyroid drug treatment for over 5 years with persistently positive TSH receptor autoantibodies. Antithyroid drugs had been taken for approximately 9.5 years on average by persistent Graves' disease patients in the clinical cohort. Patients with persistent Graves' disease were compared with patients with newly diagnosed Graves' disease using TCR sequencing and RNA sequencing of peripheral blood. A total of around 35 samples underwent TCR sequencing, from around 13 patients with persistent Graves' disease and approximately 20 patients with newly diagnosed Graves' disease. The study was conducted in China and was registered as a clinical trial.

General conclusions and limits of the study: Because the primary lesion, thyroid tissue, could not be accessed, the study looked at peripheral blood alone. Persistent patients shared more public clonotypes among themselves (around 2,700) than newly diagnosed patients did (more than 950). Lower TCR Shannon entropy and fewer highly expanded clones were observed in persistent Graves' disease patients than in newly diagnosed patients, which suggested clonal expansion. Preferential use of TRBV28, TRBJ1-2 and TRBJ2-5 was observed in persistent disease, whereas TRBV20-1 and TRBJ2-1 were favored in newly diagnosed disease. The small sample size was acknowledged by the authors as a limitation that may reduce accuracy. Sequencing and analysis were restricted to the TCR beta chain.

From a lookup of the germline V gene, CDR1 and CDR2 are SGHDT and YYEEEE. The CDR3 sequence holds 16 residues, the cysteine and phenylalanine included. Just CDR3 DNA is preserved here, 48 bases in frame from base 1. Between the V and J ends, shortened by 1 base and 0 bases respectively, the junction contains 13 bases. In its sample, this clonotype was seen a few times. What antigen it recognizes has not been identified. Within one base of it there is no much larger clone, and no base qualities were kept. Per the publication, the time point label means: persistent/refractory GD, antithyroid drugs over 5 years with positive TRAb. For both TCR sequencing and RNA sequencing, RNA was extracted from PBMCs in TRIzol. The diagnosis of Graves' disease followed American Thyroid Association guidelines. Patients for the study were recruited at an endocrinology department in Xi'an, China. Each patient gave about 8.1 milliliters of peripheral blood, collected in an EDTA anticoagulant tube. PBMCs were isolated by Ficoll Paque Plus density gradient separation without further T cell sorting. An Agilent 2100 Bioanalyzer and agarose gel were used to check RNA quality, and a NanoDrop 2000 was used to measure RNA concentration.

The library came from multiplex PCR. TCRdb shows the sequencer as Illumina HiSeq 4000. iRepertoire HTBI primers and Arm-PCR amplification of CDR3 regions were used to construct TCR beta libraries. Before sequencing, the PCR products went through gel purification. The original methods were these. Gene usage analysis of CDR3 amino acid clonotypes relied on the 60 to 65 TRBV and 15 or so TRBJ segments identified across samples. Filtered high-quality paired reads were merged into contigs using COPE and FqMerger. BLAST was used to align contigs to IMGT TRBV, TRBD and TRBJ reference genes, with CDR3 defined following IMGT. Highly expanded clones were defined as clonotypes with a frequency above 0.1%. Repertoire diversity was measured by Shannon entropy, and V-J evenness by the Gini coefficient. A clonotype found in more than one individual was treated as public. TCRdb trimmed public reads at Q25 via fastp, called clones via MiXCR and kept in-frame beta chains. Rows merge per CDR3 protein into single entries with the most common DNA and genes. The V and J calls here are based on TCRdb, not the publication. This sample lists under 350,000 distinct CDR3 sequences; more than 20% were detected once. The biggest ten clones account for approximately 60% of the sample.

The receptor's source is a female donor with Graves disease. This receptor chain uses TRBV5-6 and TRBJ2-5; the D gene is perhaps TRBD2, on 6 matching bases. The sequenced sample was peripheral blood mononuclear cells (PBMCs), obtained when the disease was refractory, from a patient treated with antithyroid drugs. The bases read TGTGCCAGCAGCTTGTCGCGGGGATCGAACCAAGAGACCCAGTACTTC. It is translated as CASSLSRGSNQETQYF.